The entry that follows covers one T cell receptor beta chain sequence. Its target is unknown. The CDR3 runs to 13 residues. CDR1 and CDR2 (germline): ENHRY, SYGVKD. This entry belongs to a study of PD-L1 blockade in urothelial cancer. Measured with immunoSEQ multiplex PCR; TCRdb has only the in-frame clones, and not every one. The sample comprises about 70,000 clones, 80% to 90% of which are singletons, and 4.5% to 5.5% rests with the top ten. Broader study findings: Patients with durable benefit had greater blood expansion of tumor-associated TCR clones 3 weeks into treatment. Below-median pretreatment blood TCR clonality was associated with improved progression-free and overall survival.

This clonotype was obtained from a man aged 70 or older with urothelial cancer. The J gene is TRBJ2-7, the V gene TRBV10-3; TRBD2 matches at 11 bases. The source material was PBMCs, sampled around atezolizumab (anti-PD-L1) treatment. The CDR3 here is CVTGTSGSYEQYF. The CDR3 nucleotides are TGTGTGACCGGGACTAGCGGTTCCTACGAGCAGTACTTC.